The 27 T cell receptor beta chains below all came from one sample that was sequenced in a study of T cells in Graves' hyperthyroidism and ophthalmopathy. Amplified TCR beta CDR3 regions derived from RNA transcripts. The primer set for the first-round RT-PCR of the TCR CDR3 was HTBI. MiXCR was run by TCRdb on the multiplex PCR reads, yielding one entry per CDR3 protein. This sample yields more than 450,000 distinct CDR3 sequences, of which approximately 14% are seen a single time; around 14% belongs to the top ten. Sequences were obtained from blood. The source is a woman between 35 and 50 years old with Graves' hyperthyroidism.

A few counts support this clonotype. The chain uses TRBV19 and TRBJ2-2; TRBD2 matches 11 bases. Germline loops: CDR1 LNHDA, CDR2 SQIVND (reference sequence). The CDR3 runs to 18 residues. Trimming cost V 0 bases and J 4 bases; bases outside gene matches: 7. CDR3 amino acids: CASSIDRGSGRVTGELFF. The CDR3 DNA reads TGTGCCAGTAGTATAGATCGCGGTAGCGGGAGGGTCACCGGGGAGCTGTTTTTT.

Many counts were recorded for this clonotype. This chain connects TRBV7-6 to TRBJ2-1, with D unresolved. This CDR3 comprises 16 residues. Trimming stripped 3 bases from V and 7 bases from J, with 19 bases between. The germline gives CDR1 SGHVS, CDR2 FNYEAQ. In nucleotides, the CDR3 is TGTGCCAGCAGCTTTGGGCCATCCGTTACAATGAATGAGCAGTTCTTC. It is translated as CASSFGPSVTMNEQFF.

V and J are TRBV20-1 and TRBJ2-3; TRBD2 matches at 13 bases. The CDR3 runs 14 residues. Trimming took 8 bases from V and 2 from J; bases not matched to a gene: 4. CDR1 is DFQATT and CDR2 is SNEGSKA in the germline V gene (reference sequence). The CDR3 is CSRLAGGITDTQYF. CDR3 DNA sequence: TGCAGTAGACTAGCGGGAGGCATCACAGATACGCAGTATTTT.

Ten or more counts support this clonotype. V usage is TRBV29-1 and J usage is TRBJ2-5; 9 nucleotides match TRBD1. The CDR3 has 13 residues. V lost 5 bases, J lost 6 bases, and 7 bases stayed unmatched. Germline values: CDR1 SQVTM, CDR2 ANQGSEA. The CDR3 nucleotides are TGCAGCGTTATTAAGGACAGGGGCCAGACCCAGTACTTC. Amino acid sequence: CSVIKDRGQTQYF.

The genes are TRBV27 and TRBJ2-2; 7 nucleotides line up with TRBD1. Germline V gives CDR1 MNHEY, CDR2 SMNVEV (reference sequence). The CDR3 spans 15 residues. Unmatched junction bases numbered 5, after V lost 6 bases and J lost 1 base. CDR3 region: CASRMGQLNTGELFF. Written as DNA, the CDR3 is TGTGCCAGCAGAATGGGACAGTTGAACACCGGGGAGCTGTTTTTT.

This clonotype was observed many times. The chain joins TRBV12-3 or TRBV12-4 to TRBJ2-2, with TRBD2 identical over 11 bases. The CDR3 consists of 17 residues. Trimming at V came to 3 bases and at J to 5 bases, leaving 8 bases not matched to a gene. CDR3 amino acids: CASSLSLAGGQTGELFF. CDR3 coding DNA: TGTGCCAGCAGTTTGTCCCTAGCGGGAGGTCAAACCGGGGAGCTGTTTTTT.

The sample holds a few counts of this clonotype. The V and J genes are TRBV18 and TRBJ1-4, with a possible D match to TRBD1 (5 bases). From germline, CDR1 is KGHSH and CDR2 LQKENI. V gave up 3 bases and J gave up 2 bases, with 10 bases separating them. There are 15 residues in the CDR3. The CDR3: CASSPGGFTNEKLFF. CDR3 coding DNA: TGTGCCAGCTCACCTGGGGGGTTCACTAATGAAAAACTGTTTTTT.

The chain is built from TRBV7-6 and TRBJ2-3, with TRBD1 matching 7 bases. This CDR3 is 15 amino acids long. The trim removed 1 base at V and 5 bases at J, leaving 6 bases unmatched. Germline V gene data show CDR1 as SGHVS and CDR2 as FNYEAQ. The DNA for the CDR3 is TGTGCCAGCAGCTTAGGAGGGGGCCATGGAGATACGCAGTATTTT. Translated, it gives CASSLGGGHGDTQYF.

This sequence joins TRBV7-3 and TRBJ2-1; D may be TRBD2 (6 bases). Per germline, CDR1 SGHTA and CDR2 FQGTGA. CDR3 length: 14 residues. V was trimmed by 2 bases and J by 6 bases, leaving 11 bases between them. CDR3 region: CASSLVGGINEQFF. CDR3 DNA: TGTGCCAGCAGCTTAGTGGGCGGGATCAATGAGCAGTTCTTC. Looking up the rest from reference TRBV7-3 and TRBJ2-1 gives the full variable domain: GAGVSQTPSNKVTEKGKYVELRCDPISGHTALYWYRQSLGQGPEFLIYFQGTGAADDSGLPNDRFFAVRPEGSVSTLKIQRTERGDSAVYLCASSLVGGINEQFFGPGTRLTVL.

This clonotype was counted many times. The J gene is TRBJ2-7, the V gene TRBV5-1; 9 nucleotides align to TRBD1. With V trimmed by 4 bases and J by 1 base, 6 bases remained unmatched. The CDR3 extends over 15 amino acids. Germline V gene data show CDR1 as SGHRS and CDR2 as YFSETQ. The CDR3 nucleotides are TGCGCCAGCAGCCAACAGGGGGCTAGTTCCTACGAGCAGTACTTC. Protein: CASSQQGASSYEQYF.

This clonotype came up many times. The chain has TRBV7-9 and TRBJ2-3, with D perhaps being TRBD1 or TRBD2 (5 bases each). V was clipped by 2 bases and J by 0 bases, with 9 bases between them. CDR3 length: 15 residues. The germline gives CDR1 SEHNR, CDR2 FQNEAQ (reference sequence). The DNA of the CDR3 is TGTGCCAGCAGCTTACGAGGGGATAGCACAGATACGCAGTATTTT. This translates into CASSLRGDSTDTQYF.

This clonotype has at least ten counts. The gene calls are TRBV10-3 and TRBJ2-4; no clear D gene. Trimming took 4 bases from V and 9 from J, leaving 16 bases between them. Germline V gene sequence: CDR1 ENHRY, CDR2 SYGVKD. The CDR3 has 14 residues. Here the CDR3 DNA reads TGTGCCATCAGTGGAGAGCCCGACGTGGCCATTCAGTACTTC. Translating gives CAISGEPDVAIQYF.

The chain couples TRBV6-1 to TRBJ2-1, with TRBD1 matching 10 bases. Germline V CDR1 and CDR2: MNHNS, SASEGT. This CDR3 contains 16 residues. Trimming removed 2 bases from V and 1 base from J; junction bases left unmatched: 2. The CDR3 sequence: CASSERTGGSYNEQFF. The CDR3, as DNA: TGTGCCAGCAGTGAAAGGACAGGGGGGTCCTACAATGAGCAGTTCTTC.

Only a few counts were recorded for this clonotype. This chain connects TRBV20-1 to TRBJ2-3, with unresolved D. From germline, CDR1 is DFQATT and CDR2 SNEGSKA (reference sequence). CDR3 length: 11 residues. The germline V and J ends were trimmed by 4 bases and 6 bases, with 8 bases remaining between them. In DNA form, the CDR3 reads TGCAGTGCTACGGGCCCCGATACGCAGTATTTT. Translating it yields CSATGPDTQYF.

This clonotype was counted at least ten times. The chain has TRBV6-2 or TRBV6-3 and TRBJ2-1; the match to TRBD2 covers 11 bases. The trim removed 6 bases at V and 8 bases at J, leaving 12 bases unmatched. The length of the CDR3 is 16 residues. CDR1 MNHEY and CDR2 SVGEGT come from the germline V gene. The CDR3 nucleotides are TGTGCCAGCAGACCCCAACTAGCGGGAGAGGCGGATGAGCAGTTCTTC. Its translation: CASRPQLAGEADEQFF.

This clonotype has ten or more counts. The chain uses TRBV28 and TRBJ2-2; D tentatively reads TRBD1 or TRBD2 (5 bases each). The ends were cut back, 5 bases at V and 2 bases at J, with 15 bases in the middle. The CDR3 runs 16 residues. Germline V gene sequence: CDR1 MDHEN, CDR2 SYDVKM. CDR3 residues: CASSPLDTGNTGELFF. CDR3 DNA sequence: TGTGCCAGCAGTCCCCTGGACACGGGAAACACCGGGGAGCTGTTTTTT.

Concerning this clonotype itself: A much larger clone differs by one base, so this may be a read error. The chain carries TRBV28 and TRBJ2-1, with 7 bases that match TRBD2. The DNA end favors TRBJ2-7, so the J call may be wrong. Germline V gives CDR1 MDHEN, CDR2 SYDVKM. The CDR3 has 15 residues. CDR3 coding DNA: TGTGCCAGCAGACCAACTAGCGACTCCTACAATGAGCAGTACTTC. Translation: CASRPTSDSYNEQYF.

This clonotype was found many times. The chain is built from TRBV7-2 and TRBJ1-1; no definite D call. The CDR3 is 13 residues long. Germline CDR1 and CDR2: SGHTA and FQGNSA. The ends were cut back, 2 bases at V and 3 bases at J, with 7 bases in the middle. The CDR3 sequence: CASSLWEYTEAFF. CDR3 bases: TGTGCCAGCAGCTTATGGGAGTACACTGAAGCTTTCTTT.

Only a few counts were recorded for this clonotype. The V call is TRBV28, the J call TRBJ1-3; D gene unclear. The CDR3 sequence is 14 residues long. CDR1 and CDR2 from the germline V gene are MDHEN and SYDVKM. V lost 6 bases to trimming and J lost 0 bases, with 9 bases between them. DNA of the CDR3: TGTGCCAGCAGCATCGCCAGCTCTGGAAACACCATATATTTT. Amino acid sequence: CASSIASSGNTIYF.

Many counts were recorded for this clonotype. The genes are TRBV13 and TRBJ2-1; 8 bases agree with TRBD2. Germline CDR1 is PRHDT and CDR2 is FYEKMQ (reference sequence). This CDR3 spans 13 amino acids. The V segment lost 10 bases and the J segment 2 bases; nucleotides outside the gene matches: 4. For the CDR3, the DNA is TGTGCCACCGACGGGGGGGCCTACAATGAGCAGTTCTTC. It encodes CATDGGAYNEQFF.

Regarding this clonotype: In this CDR3 the conserved last residue, phenylalanine or tryptophan, is missing, so a read error is likely. The chain is built from TRBV11-2 and TRBJ2-3, with D perhaps matching TRBD2 (5 bases). The CDR3 covers 16 residues. The germline CDR1 and CDR2 sequences are SGHAT and FQNNGV. The CDR3 loop reads CASSLDGEGFTDMQYL. Here the CDR3 DNA reads TGTGCCAGCAGCTTAGATGGAGAGGGTTTCACAGATATGCAGTATCTT.

This clonotype was counted between two and nine times. The CDR3 DNA follows: TGTGCCACCGGGGGCGCAGAAAGCACAGATACGCAGTATTTT. This translates into CATGGAESTDTQYF. This sequence joins TRBV24-1 and TRBJ2-3, with D perhaps TRBD1 (6 bases). The CDR3 loop spans 14 amino acids. The germline gives CDR1 KGHDR, CDR2 SFDVKD. Trimming took off 9 bases at V and 0 bases at J, with 12 bases between the two ends.

In its sample, this clonotype was seen many times. The chain employs TRBV3-1 and TRBJ2-7; D is ambiguous. V lost 2 bases and J 7 bases, leaving 6 bases between the germline ends. This CDR3 has 11 residues. Germline CDR1 is LGHDT and CDR2 is YNNKEL (reference sequence). The CDR3 region has the DNA TGTGCCAGCAGCCAATGGGGTGAGCAGTACTTC. It yields the protein CASSQWGEQYF.

This chain links TRBV12-3 or TRBV12-4 with TRBJ2-7; D not resolved. Gene TRBJ2-1 matches the end of the DNA better, so the J call may be wrong. This CDR3 comprises 13 residues. The CDR3 DNA sequence: TGTGCCAGCAGTTTATTGGGCTCCTACGAGCAGTTCTTC. Encoded protein: CASSLLGSYEQFF.

This clonotype was seen many times. The V and J genes are TRBV6-1 and TRBJ1-4; D is perhaps TRBD1 (6 bases). CDR1 and CDR2 (germline): MNHNS, SASEGT. Trimming removed 6 bases at V and 0 bases at J, with 20 bases between. CDR3 length equals 18 residues. The CDR3: CASSSPGGTRTTNEKLFF. The DNA of the CDR3 is TGTGCCAGCAGCTCCCCCGGAGGGACACGCACAACTAATGAAAAACTGTTTTTT.

This clonotype was seen at least ten times. The V gene is TRBV12-3 or TRBV12-4, the J gene TRBJ1-1, with D uncertain. CDR3 length equals 16 residues. Trimming pared 2 bases from V and 1 base from J, leaving 14 bases between. CDR3 residues: CASSLSFGTKNTEAFF. In nucleotides, the CDR3 is TGTGCCAGCAGTTTAAGCTTTGGTACGAAGAACACTGAAGCTTTCTTT.

This clonotype has a handful of counts. The chain links TRBV19 to TRBJ2-2, with 10 bases matching TRBD1. Trimming removed 6 bases from V and 5 bases from J; junction bases left unmatched: 6. Germline loops: CDR1 LNHDA, CDR2 SQIVND (reference sequence). This CDR3 has 15 residues. The CDR3 DNA sequence: TGTGCCAGTAGGAGACAGGGGGCAGGGACCGGGGAGCTGTTTTTT. Amino acid sequence: CASRRQGAGTGELFF. The entire variable domain, with the rest obtained from reference TRBV19 and TRBJ2-2, is as follows: DGGITQSPKYLFRKEGQNVTLSCEQNLNHDAMYWYRQDPGQGLRLIYYSQIVNDFQKGDIAEGYSVSREKKESFPLTVTSAQKNPTAFYLCASRRQGAGTGELFFGEGSRLTVL.